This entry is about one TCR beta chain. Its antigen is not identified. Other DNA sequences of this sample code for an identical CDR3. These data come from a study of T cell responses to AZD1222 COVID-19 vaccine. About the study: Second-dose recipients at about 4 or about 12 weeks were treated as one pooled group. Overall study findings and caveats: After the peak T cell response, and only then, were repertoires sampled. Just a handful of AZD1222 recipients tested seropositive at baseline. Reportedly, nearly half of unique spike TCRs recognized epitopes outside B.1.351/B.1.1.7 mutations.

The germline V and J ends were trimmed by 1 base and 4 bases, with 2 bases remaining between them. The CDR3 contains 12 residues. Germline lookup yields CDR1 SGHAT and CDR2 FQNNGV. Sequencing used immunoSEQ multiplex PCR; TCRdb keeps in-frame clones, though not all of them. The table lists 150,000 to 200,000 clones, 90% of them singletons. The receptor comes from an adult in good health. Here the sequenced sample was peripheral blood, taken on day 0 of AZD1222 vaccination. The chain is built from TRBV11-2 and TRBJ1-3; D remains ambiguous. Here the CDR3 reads CASSLGGNTIYF. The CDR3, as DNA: TGTGCCAGCAGCTTAGGGGGAAACACCATATATTTT.